Following are 19 T cell receptor beta chains from one sample sequenced in a study of T-cell reconstitution after alpha-beta-depleted transplantation in children. Unique molecular identifiers were built into the TCRbeta library. TCRdb called the PCR reads again in MiXCR, with one record for every CDR3 protein. The sample has about 610,000 distinct CDR3 sequences, roughly a tenth seen once. The specimen was PBMCs from the stem cell graft donor, collected from the stem cell graft. The receptors derive from a human donor who donated a stem cell graft to a child with acute myeloid leukemia.

A few counts support this clonotype. This chain joins TRBV11-2 and TRBJ2-1; 10 bases agree with TRBD2. V lost 6 bases and J lost 4; bases outside the gene matches: 3. This CDR3 is built from 14 residues. Germline CDR1 is SGHAT and CDR2 is FQNNGV. The CDR3 protein is CASRASGGYNEQFF. Here the CDR3 DNA reads TGTGCCAGCAGGGCTAGCGGGGGTTACAATGAGCAGTTCTTC.

The chain employs TRBV7-3 and TRBJ2-5; D unclear. The V and J ends lost 1 base and 8 bases respectively, with 17 bases between them. Looked up from germline, CDR1 is SGHTA and CDR2 is FQGTGA. The CDR3 is 15 residues long. For the CDR3, the DNA is TGTGCCAGCAGCTTAAGTGCGAGTGGCCGAGAAACCCAGTACTTC. Amino acid sequence: CASSLSASGRETQYF. The full variable domain, with the rest looked up from reference TRBV7-3 and TRBJ2-5, is GAGVSQTPSNKVTEKGKYVELRCDPISGHTALYWYRQSLGQGPEFLIYFQGTGAADDSGLPNDRFFAVRPEGSVSTLKIQRTERGDSAVYLCASSLSASGRETQYFGPGTRLLVL.

The rearrangement joins TRBV5-6 to TRBJ2-7; the match to TRBD1 covers 7 bases. The CDR3 runs to 15 residues. Germline V gene sequence: CDR1 SGHDT, CDR2 YYEEEE. With V trimmed by 3 bases and J by 2 bases, 8 bases remained unmatched. CDR3 region: CASSSRTGRTYEQYF. CDR3 nucleotides: TGTGCCAGCAGCTCCCGGACAGGTCGAACCTACGAGCAGTACTTC.

The chain joins TRBV7-3 to TRBJ2-3; tentatively, D is TRBD1 (5 bases). The V end lost 5 bases, the J end lost 4 bases, and 13 bases lay between the germline ends. From germline, CDR1 is SGHTA and CDR2 FQGTGA. The CDR3 extends over 14 amino acids. Here the CDR3 reads CASSVSRGADTQYF. The CDR3 DNA is TGTGCCAGCAGCGTTAGTAGGGGCGCAGATACGCAGTATTTT.

This chain joins TRBV29-1 and TRBJ1-1; tentative D call: TRBD1 (6 bases). The germline gives CDR1 SQVTM, CDR2 ANQGSEA. The V end was cut by 7 bases, the J end by 1 base, with 13 bases between. The CDR3 runs to 13 residues. CDR3 protein: CSATQGGNTEAFF. As DNA, the CDR3 is TGCAGCGCTACACAGGGCGGGAACACTGAAGCTTTCTTT.

This clonotype occurred a few times. The CDR3 spells CATNRQGDYGYTF. CDR3 sequence (DNA): TGTGCCACCAACAGACAGGGAGACTATGGCTACACCTTC. This chain uses TRBV24-1 with TRBJ1-2; 7 nucleotides agree with TRBD1. The CDR3 spans 13 residues. Trimming removed 8 bases from V and 3 bases from J; junction bases left unmatched: 5. Germline V gene lookup returns CDR1 KGHDR and CDR2 SFDVKD.

This clonotype was recorded many times. The chain is built from TRBV5-8 and TRBJ2-7; tentative D call: TRBD2 (5 bases). CDR1 is SGHTS, CDR2 YDEGEE, per germline. The CDR3 has 17 residues. Deletions cut 0 bases from V and 0 bases from J, with 16 bases between. The CDR3: CASSLAPSAGPSYEQYF. CDR3 nucleotide sequence: TGTGCCAGCAGCTTGGCCCCGAGCGCGGGTCCCTCCTACGAGCAGTACTTC.

The rearrangement uses TRBV20-1 and TRBJ2-7; D is possibly TRBD1 (6 bases). The CDR3 consists of 13 residues. Germline values: CDR1 DFQATT, CDR2 SNEGSKA (reference sequence). The V and J ends lost 0 bases and 5 bases respectively, with 11 bases between them. The CDR3 reads CSARDLRDNEQYF. CDR3 DNA: TGCAGTGCTAGAGATCTTCGGGACAACGAGCAGTACTTC.

V and J are TRBV20-1 and TRBJ2-2; TRBD2 might be the D (5 bases). Germline assignment: CDR1 DFQATT and CDR2 SNEGSKA (reference sequence). The CDR3 consists of 15 residues. Trimming stripped 4 bases from V and 0 bases from J, with 12 bases between. The CDR3 reads CSANLARANTGELFF. In nucleotides, the CDR3 is TGCAGTGCTAATTTAGCGAGGGCGAACACCGGGGAGCTGTTTTTT.

The sample holds many counts of this clonotype. The V and J genes are TRBV7-2 and TRBJ2-1; the match to TRBD2 covers 11 bases. This CDR3 is built from 13 residues. Germline assignment: CDR1 SGHTA and CDR2 FQGNSA. V lost 4 bases and J lost 12; bases outside the gene matches: 5. CDR3 coding DNA: TGTGCCAGCAGCTCAACTAGCGGGAGAGTGCAGTTCTTC. This encodes CASSSTSGRVQFF.

This chain connects TRBV12-3 or TRBV12-4 to TRBJ2-7, with a possible D match to TRBD2 (6 bases). Deletions cut 10 bases from V and 6 bases from J, with 16 bases between. CDR3 size: 12 residues. CDR3 sequence (DNA): TGTGCCACCCAATCTCACGGGGGCGAGCAGTACTTC. It is translated as CATQSHGGEQYF.

This clonotype was observed a few times. The CDR3 here is CASSEDEVLAGLNNEQFF. The CDR3 DNA is TGTGCCAGCAGCGAAGATGAGGTTCTAGCGGGCTTAAACAATGAGCAGTTCTTC. The chain uses TRBV25-1 and TRBJ2-1; 8 nucleotides match TRBD2. The trim removed 6 bases at V and 5 bases at J, leaving 18 bases unmatched. The germline CDR1 and CDR2 sequences are MGHDK and SYGVNS. The CDR3 runs 18 residues.

This clonotype was observed a few times. Germline is not matched at one junction end, which may reflect a read error. The CDR3 DNA is TGTGCCAGCAATTACGCAACTAGCGGAGTAAGCACAGATACGCAGTATTTT. Amino acids: CASNYATSGVSTDTQYF. The rearrangement uses TRBV6-5 and TRBJ2-3; 8 positions agree with TRBD2. This CDR3 contains 17 residues. Germline assignment: CDR1 MNHEY and CDR2 SVGAGI.

This clonotype was seen repeatedly, ten times or more. The chain has TRBV24-1 and TRBJ2-1, with D tentatively TRBD1 (5 bases). The CDR3 extends over 16 amino acids. Germline assignment: CDR1 KGHDR and CDR2 SFDVKD. V lost 0 bases, J lost 8 bases, and 16 bases lay in between. CDR3 loop: CATSDLSGNGGYEQFF. As DNA, the CDR3 is TGTGCCACCAGTGATTTGTCAGGGAACGGTGGGTATGAGCAGTTCTTC.

This clonotype showed up many times. The chain uses TRBV9 and TRBJ2-1; TRBD1 might be the D (5 bases). Trimming removed 4 bases at V and 5 bases at J, with 13 bases between. Germline V gene data show CDR1 as SGDLS and CDR2 as YYNGEE. The CDR3 runs 14 residues. CDR3 DNA: TGTGCCAGCAGCCCCCATATAGGGGACAATGAGCAGTTCTTC. Protein sequence: CASSPHIGDNEQFF.

V usage is TRBV12-3 or TRBV12-4 and J usage is TRBJ2-2; D ambiguous. Trimming took off 6 bases at V and 4 bases at J, with 12 bases between the two ends. The CDR3 covers 14 residues. CDR3 region: CASSLIGRTGELFF. The DNA for the CDR3 is TGTGCCAGCAGCCTCATAGGGCGCACCGGGGAGCTGTTTTTT.

This clonotype has only a few counts. V and J are TRBV6-1 and TRBJ1-5; no definite D call. In germline, CDR1 is MNHNS, CDR2 SASEGT. V dropped 6 bases and J dropped 4 bases, with 16 bases sitting between them. CDR3 length: 15 residues. CDR3 nucleotides: TGTGCCAGCAGCCCCACGTGGCAGACAAATCAGCCCCAGCATTTT. Protein sequence: CASSPTWQTNQPQHF.

The sample holds a few counts of this clonotype. The chain couples TRBV20-1 to TRBJ2-7; TRBD1 or TRBD2 may be the D gene (6 bases each). The CDR3 totals 13 residues. Germline lookup yields CDR1 DFQATT and CDR2 SNEGSKA (reference sequence). The germline V and J ends were trimmed by 7 bases and 2 bases, with 15 bases remaining between them. CDR3 DNA sequence: TGCAGTGTCGGGCGGGGACAAGCCTACGAGCAGTACTTC. It is translated as CSVGRGQAYEQYF.

This clonotype occurred a few times. V gene TRBV6-1 combines with J gene TRBJ2-3, with D perhaps matching TRBD1 (6 bases). The germline V gene encodes CDR1 MNHNS and CDR2 SASEGT. This CDR3 has 16 residues. Trimming took off 2 bases at V and 0 bases at J, with 12 bases between the two ends. CDR3 coding DNA: TGTGCCAGCAGTGAACGGACAGTACTTAGCACAGATACGCAGTATTTT. It specifies CASSERTVLSTDTQYF.